The clone carrying this T cell receptor (beta chain) came up a few times. Using its own MiXCR run on the 5' RACE reads, TCRdb lists one record per CDR3 protein. This table holds about 520,000 distinct CDR3 sequences, around 20% found once. This sample was included in a study of identical twins. V lost 3 bases, J lost 3 bases, and 12 bases lay in between. Germline V gene lookup returns CDR1 WNHNN and CDR2 SYGVQD (reference sequence). The CDR3 has 14 amino acids. This sample was shared with a second study, whose subject was T cells expressing NK-cell markers. As that study records: In more than 5 donors, dominant CD3+CD56+NKG2C+ clones formed about 1.0-8% of CD8+ cells.

The chain couples TRBV10-1 to TRBJ2-7; D is ambiguous. Sequencing was carried out using CD4+ T cells sorted from blood. The receptor was isolated from a woman aged 18-30 years in good health. CDR3 loop: CASSDGPPIYEQYF. The CDR3 DNA reads as TGCGCCAGCAGTGATGGGCCACCGATCTACGAGCAGTACTTC.